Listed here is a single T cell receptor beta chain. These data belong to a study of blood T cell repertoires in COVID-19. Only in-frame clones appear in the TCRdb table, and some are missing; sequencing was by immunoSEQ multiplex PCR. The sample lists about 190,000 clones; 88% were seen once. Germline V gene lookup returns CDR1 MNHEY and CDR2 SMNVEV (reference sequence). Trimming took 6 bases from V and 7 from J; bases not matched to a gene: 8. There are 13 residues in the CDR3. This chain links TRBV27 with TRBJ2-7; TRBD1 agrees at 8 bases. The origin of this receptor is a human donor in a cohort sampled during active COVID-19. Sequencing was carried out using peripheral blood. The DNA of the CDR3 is TGTGCCAGCAGATGGACAGGGTCCGGTGAGCAGTACTTC. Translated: CASRWTGSGEQYF.